This T cell receptor (beta chain) is from a study of blood T cell repertoires in COVID-19. On the study more broadly: Donors in the United States, Italy and Spain gave samples during acute or convalescent COVID-19. Nucleic acid was either cDNA or gDNA, and it came from T cells, B-cell-depleted T cells, or PBMCs.

In the study's own analysis: How many nucleated cells were present was estimated from reference gene primer amplification. Assay: immunoSEQ multiplex PCR; the TCRdb copy retains only in-frame clones and omits some. The DNA was the basis for D and trimming; V, J and clone size are from that table. In the table there are some 110,000 clones, 65% to 80% of which are singletons. J lost 7 bases, V lost 6 bases, and 3 bases had no gene match. This CDR3 has 12 amino acids. Germline CDR1 reads SQVTM; CDR2 reads ANQGSEA. This rearrangement joins TRBV29-1 to TRBJ1-6; TRBD1 agrees at 7 bases. The specimen sequenced was peripheral blood. The receptor's source is a man in his fifties with acute or convalescent COVID-19. The CDR3 here is CSVGQPNSPLHF. In nucleotides, the CDR3 is TGCAGCGTGGGACAGCCGAATTCACCCCTCCACTTT.